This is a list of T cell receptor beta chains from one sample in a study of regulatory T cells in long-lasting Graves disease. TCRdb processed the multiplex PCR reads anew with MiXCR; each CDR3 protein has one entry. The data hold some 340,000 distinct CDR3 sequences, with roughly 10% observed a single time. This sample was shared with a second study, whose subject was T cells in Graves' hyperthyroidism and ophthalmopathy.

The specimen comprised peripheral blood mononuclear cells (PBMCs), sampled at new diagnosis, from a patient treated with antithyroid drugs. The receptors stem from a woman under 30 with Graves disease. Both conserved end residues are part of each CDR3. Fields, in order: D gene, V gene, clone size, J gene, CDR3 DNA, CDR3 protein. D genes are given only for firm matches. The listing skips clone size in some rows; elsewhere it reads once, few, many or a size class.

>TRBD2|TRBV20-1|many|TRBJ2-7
TGCAGTGCTAGAGGGGAGGGTACGACCTACGAGCAGTACTTC
CSARGEGTTYEQYF
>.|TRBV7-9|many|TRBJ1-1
TGTGCCAGCAGCTCCTCTCGGGTGGGGCGAAACACTGAAGCTTTCTTT
CASSSSRVGRNTEAFF
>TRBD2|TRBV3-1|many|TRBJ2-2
TGTGCCAGCAGCCCGGGACTAGTAGGCACCGGGGAGCTGTTTTTT
CASSPGLVGTGELFF
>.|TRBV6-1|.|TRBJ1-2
TGTGCCAGCAGTGCCGTGGGACGGACTACCTCTAACTATGGCTACACCTTC
CASSAVGRTTSNYGYTF
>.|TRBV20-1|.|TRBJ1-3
TGCAGTGCTAGAGTCAGGACCTCCGGCGCTGGAAACACCATATATTTT
CSARVRTSGAGNTIYF
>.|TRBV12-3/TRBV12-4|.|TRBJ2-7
TGTGCCAGCAGTTTCTCCCTTGCAGCGCAGTACTTC
CASSFSLAAQYF
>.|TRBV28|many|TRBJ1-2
TGTGCCAGCAGCGAAGGACAGCTCAATAACTATGGCTACACCTTC
CASSEGQLNNYGYTF
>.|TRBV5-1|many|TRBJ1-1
TGCGCCAGCAGCTTGTCGGGGTCCGTCTTTGAAGCTTTCTTT
CASSLSGSVFEAFF
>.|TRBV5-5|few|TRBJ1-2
TGTGCCAGCAGCTTGGAATCGTTTGGGATGGGCTACACCTTC
CASSLESFGMGYTF
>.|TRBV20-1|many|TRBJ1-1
TGCAGTGCAAACAGGGAGGGGAGGAACACTGAAGCTTTCTTT
CSANREGRNTEAFF
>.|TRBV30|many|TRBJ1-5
TGTGCCTGGTCGCATGGGGACTCTAGCAATCAGCCCCAGCATTTT
CAWSHGDSSNQPQHF
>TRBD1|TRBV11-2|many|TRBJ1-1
TGTGCCAGCAGCCTCCGGGACAGGGATGATCCTGAAGCTTTCTTT
CASSLRDRDDPEAFF
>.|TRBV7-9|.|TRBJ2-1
TGTGCCAGCTCCGGAGGGGGCGGGAATGAGCAGTTCTTC
CASSGGGGNEQFF
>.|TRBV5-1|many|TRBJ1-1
TGCGCCAGCAGCTTGCAGGGCGATGAAGCTTTCTTT
CASSLQGDEAFF
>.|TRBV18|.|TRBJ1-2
TGTGCCAGCTCACCGAGCCCGAGCGTAGCGGCAGGCGTCGACTATGGCTACACCTTC
CASSPSPSVAAGVDYGYTF
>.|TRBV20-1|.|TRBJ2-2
TGCAGTGCTAGAGAATTCCGAGGGACTTCGAACACCGGGGAGCTGTTTTTT
CSAREFRGTSNTGELFF
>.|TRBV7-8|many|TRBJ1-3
TGTGCCAGCAGCTCCGGGCTTGGAAACACCATATATTTT
CASSSGLGNTIYF
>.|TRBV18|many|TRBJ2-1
TGTGCCAGCTCACCAGAGGCCTACAATGAGCAGTTCTTC
CASSPEAYNEQFF
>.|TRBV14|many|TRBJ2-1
TGTGCCAGCAGCCGCAAGGGATACAATGAGCAGTTCTTC
CASSRKGYNEQFF
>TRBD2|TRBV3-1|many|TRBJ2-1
TGTGCCAGCAGCTTTAGCGGGAGGCGCTACAATGAGCAGTTCTTC
CASSFSGRRYNEQFF